This T cell receptor (beta chain) was captured in a study of shared clonotypes between healthy human individuals. CDR1 is SGHTA, CDR2 FQGTGA, per germline. V was clipped by 0 bases and J by 8 bases, with 10 bases between them. The CDR3 covers 13 residues. The protocol was immunoSEQ multiplex PCR, while the TCRdb copy is restricted to in-frame clones and leaves out a portion. The table includes under 2.5 million clones, around 92% detected once. The chain recombines TRBV7-3 with TRBJ1-2, with D unresolved. The sequenced sample consisted of naive CD4+ T cells from PBMCs. Documented subset: CD45RA+ positively selected. This receptor was obtained from a man aged 18 to 35 in good health. Some clones in this sample may be carry-over from other donors' samples. CDR3 residues: CASSLTENGGYTF. The CDR3 DNA sequence: TGTGCCAGCAGCTTAACCGAAAACGGCGGCTACACCTTC.